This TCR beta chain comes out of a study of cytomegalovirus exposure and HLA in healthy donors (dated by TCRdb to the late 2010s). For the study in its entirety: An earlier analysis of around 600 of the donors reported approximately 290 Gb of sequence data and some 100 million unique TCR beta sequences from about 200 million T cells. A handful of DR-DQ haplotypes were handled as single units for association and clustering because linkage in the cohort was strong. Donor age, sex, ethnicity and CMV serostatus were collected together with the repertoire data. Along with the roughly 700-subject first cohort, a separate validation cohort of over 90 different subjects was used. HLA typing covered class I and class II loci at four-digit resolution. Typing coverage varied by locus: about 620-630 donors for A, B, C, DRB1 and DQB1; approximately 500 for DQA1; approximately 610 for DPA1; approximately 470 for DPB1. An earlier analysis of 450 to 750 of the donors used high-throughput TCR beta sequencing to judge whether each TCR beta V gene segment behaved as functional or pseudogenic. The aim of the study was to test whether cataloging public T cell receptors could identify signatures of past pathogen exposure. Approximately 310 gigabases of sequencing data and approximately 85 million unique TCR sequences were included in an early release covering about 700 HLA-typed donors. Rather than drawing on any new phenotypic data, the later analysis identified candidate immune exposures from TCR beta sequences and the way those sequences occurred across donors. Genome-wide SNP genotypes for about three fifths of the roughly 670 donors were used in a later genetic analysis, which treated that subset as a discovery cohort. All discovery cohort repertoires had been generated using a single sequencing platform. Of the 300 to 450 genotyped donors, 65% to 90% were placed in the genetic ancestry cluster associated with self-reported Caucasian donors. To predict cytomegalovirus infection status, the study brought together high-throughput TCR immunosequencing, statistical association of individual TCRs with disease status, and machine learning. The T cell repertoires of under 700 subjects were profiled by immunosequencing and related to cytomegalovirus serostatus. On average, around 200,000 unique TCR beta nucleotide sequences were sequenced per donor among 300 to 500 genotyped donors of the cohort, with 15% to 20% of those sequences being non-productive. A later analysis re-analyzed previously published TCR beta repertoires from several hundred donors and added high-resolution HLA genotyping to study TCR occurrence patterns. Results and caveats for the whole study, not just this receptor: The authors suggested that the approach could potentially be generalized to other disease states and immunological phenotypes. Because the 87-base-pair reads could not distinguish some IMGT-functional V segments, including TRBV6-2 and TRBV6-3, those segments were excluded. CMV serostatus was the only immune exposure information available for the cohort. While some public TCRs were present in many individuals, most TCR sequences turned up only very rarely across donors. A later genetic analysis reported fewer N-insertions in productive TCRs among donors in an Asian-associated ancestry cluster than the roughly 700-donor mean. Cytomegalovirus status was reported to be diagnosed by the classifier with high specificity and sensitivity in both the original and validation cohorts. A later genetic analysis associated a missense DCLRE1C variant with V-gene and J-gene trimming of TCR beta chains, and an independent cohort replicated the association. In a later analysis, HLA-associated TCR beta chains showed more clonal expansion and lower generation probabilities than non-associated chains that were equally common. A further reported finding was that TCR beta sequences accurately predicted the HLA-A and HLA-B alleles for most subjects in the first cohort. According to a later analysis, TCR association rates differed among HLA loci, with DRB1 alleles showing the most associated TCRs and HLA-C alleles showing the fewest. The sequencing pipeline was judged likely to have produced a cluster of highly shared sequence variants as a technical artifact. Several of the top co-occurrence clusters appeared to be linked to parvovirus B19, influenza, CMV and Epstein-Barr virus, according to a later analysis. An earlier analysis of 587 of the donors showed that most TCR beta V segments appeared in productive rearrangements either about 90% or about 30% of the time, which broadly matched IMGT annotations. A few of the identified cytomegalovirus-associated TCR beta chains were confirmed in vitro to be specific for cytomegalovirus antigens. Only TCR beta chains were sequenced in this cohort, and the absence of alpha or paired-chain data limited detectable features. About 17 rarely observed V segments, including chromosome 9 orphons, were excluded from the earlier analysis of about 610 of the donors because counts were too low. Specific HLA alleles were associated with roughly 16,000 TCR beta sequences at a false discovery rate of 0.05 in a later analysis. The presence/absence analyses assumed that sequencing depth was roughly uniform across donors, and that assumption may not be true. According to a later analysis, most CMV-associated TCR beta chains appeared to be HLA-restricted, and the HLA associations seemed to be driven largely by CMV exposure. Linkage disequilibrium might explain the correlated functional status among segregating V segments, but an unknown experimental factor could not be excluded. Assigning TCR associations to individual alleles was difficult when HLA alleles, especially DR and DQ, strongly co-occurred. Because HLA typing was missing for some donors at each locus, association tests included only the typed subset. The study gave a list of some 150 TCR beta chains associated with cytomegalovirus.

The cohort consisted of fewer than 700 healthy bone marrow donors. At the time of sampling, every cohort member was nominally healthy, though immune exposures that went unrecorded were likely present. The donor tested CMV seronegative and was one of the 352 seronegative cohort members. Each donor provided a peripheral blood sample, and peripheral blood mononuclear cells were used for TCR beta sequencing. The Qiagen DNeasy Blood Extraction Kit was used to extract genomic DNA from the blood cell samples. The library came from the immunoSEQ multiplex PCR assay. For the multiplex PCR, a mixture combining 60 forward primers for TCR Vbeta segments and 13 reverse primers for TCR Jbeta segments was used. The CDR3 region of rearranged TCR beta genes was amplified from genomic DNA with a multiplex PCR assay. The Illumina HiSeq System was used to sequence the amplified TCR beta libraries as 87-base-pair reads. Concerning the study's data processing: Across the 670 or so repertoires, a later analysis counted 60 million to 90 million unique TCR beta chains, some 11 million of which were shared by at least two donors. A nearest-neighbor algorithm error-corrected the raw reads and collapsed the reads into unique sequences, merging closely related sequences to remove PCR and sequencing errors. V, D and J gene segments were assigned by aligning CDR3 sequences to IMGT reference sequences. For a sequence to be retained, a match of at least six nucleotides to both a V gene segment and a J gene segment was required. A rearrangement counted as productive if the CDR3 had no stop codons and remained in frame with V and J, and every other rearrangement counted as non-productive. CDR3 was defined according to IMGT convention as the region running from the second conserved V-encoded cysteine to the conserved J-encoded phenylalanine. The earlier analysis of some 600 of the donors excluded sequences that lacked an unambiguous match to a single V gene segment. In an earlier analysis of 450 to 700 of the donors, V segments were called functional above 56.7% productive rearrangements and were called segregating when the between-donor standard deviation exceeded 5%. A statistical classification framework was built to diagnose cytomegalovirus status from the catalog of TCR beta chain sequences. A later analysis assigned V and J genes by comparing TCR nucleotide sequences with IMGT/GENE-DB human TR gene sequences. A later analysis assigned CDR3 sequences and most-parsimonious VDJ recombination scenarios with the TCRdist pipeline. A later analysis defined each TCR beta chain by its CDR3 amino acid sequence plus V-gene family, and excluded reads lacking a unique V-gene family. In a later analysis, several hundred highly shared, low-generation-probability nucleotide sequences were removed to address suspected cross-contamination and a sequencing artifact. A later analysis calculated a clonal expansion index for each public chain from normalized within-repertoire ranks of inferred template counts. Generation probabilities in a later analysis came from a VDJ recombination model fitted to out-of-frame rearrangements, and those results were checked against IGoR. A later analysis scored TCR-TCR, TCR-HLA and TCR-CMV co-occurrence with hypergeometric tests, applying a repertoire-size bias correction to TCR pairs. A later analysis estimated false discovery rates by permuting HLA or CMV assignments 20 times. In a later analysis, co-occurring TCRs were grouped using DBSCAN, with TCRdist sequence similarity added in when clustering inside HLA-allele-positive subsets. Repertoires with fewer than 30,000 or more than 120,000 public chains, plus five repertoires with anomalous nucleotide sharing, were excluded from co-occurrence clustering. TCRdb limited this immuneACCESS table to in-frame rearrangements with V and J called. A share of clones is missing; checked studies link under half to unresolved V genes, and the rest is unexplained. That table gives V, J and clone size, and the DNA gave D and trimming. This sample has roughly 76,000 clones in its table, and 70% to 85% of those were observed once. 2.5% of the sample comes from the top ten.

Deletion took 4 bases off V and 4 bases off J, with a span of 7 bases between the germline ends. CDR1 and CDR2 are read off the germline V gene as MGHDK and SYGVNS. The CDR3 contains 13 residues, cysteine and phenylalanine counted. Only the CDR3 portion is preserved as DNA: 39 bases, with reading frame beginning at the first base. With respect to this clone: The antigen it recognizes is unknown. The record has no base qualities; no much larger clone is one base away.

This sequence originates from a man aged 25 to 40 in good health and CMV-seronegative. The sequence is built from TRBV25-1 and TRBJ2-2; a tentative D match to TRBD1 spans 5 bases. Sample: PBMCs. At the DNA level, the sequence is TGTGCCAGCAGTGGAACAGGCACCGGGGAGCTGTTTTTT. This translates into CASSGTGTGELFF.